This T cell receptor (beta chain) was found in a study of shared clonotypes between healthy human individuals. Study details: Researchers assigned three CD4 naive, three CD4 memory, two CD8 naive and one CD8 memory plate to each donor. Study-level points and caveats: Incompleteness in sorted-subset sequencing, despite large depth, was shown by rarefaction.

TCRdb keeps only in-frame clones here, not all; method: immunoSEQ multiplex PCR. The sample records millions of clones, around 93% being singletons. With regard to this clone: Its antigen is not identified.

Naive CD8 populations comprised CD45RO-negative cells positively selected for CCR7, excluding terminally differentiated effector memory CD45RA+ cells. Germline CDR1 and CDR2: LNHDA and SQIVND (reference sequence). Trimming removed 8 bases at V and 9 bases at J, with 22 bases between. The CDR3 has 15 amino acids. J is TRBJ2-2 and V is TRBV19; D is unresolved. The receptor comes from a young man in good health. Some clones in this sample may be carry-over from other donors' samples. Sample: naive CD8+ T cells from PBMCs. The CDR3 DNA is TGTGCCAGTGAAAATGTCGATTGGGTAGTCAGGGAGCTGTTTTTT. This sequence encodes CASENVDWVVRELFF.